The rows below give T cell receptor beta chains drawn from one sample of a study of early T cells in non-severe SARS-CoV-2 infection. TCRdb passed the 5' RACE reads through MiXCR, listing each CDR3 protein once. The data show some 97,000 distinct CDR3 sequences, 9.5% to 11% seen once. Here the sequenced sample was whole blood, taken at baseline. These receptors all stem from an adult who was a healthcare worker with PCR-confirmed SARS-CoV-2 infection or an uninfected control (not recorded which). Both conserved end residues are part of each CDR3. D genes are given only for firm matches. Rows may omit the clone size; those that give it use once, few, many or a size class.

>TRBJ2-4|-|-|TRBV5-1
TGCGCCAGCAGCTTGGGGACATCTTATCCCTTAGCCAAAAACATTCAGTACTTC
CASSLGTSYPLAKNIQYF
>TRBJ2-3|many|TRBD2|TRBV7-2
TGTGCCAGCAGCTTCGGGACTACCTCAGATACGCAGTATTTT
CASSFGTTSDTQYF
>TRBJ1-2|-|-|TRBV6-1
TGTGCCAGCAGTGAAGATCCAGGGAGCGAATATGGCTACACCTTC
CASSEDPGSEYGYTF
>TRBJ2-7|many|-|TRBV2
TGTGCCAGCAATGGGCAGGGGAATTTTTACGAGCAGTACTTC
CASNGQGNFYEQYF
>TRBJ2-1|many|TRBD2|TRBV11-2
TGTGCCAGCAGCTACGGACTAGCGAACAATGAGCAGTTCTTC
CASSYGLANNEQFF
>TRBJ2-1|many|-|TRBV20-1
TGCAGTGCTTCGGGGGGCGCGGTCAATGAGCAGTTCTTC
CSASGGAVNEQFF
>TRBJ2-1|-|-|TRBV5-1
TGCGCCAGCAGCTCGAACCCCTCTAGAGGGAGCAATGAGCAGTTCTTC
CASSSNPSRGSNEQFF
>TRBJ2-7|many|TRBD1|TRBV6-5
TGTGCCAGCAGTCCTAATTCCTTCTCAAAAGACAGGGGGCCTGCATGGCAGTACTTC
CASSPNSFSKDRGPAWQYF
>TRBJ2-1|-|-|TRBV19
TGTGCCAGTAGTAACATCTGGAATGAGCAGTTCTTC
CASSNIWNEQFF
>TRBJ2-7|few|TRBD2|TRBV20-1
TGCAGTGCTAGAGGGACCCGCGGGAGTCAAAACGAGCAGTACTTC
CSARGTRGSQNEQYF
>TRBJ2-7|many|-|TRBV20-1
TGCAGTGCCCATCTGGGTCCCTACGAGCAGTACTTC
CSAHLGPYEQYF
>TRBJ2-7|many|-|TRBV11-2
TGTGCCAGCAGCTTAGTGGTGGGGGTGGTATACGAGCAGTACTTC
CASSLVVGVVYEQYF
>TRBJ2-2|-|-|TRBV7-8
TGTGCCAGCAGCTATTCAAGGTCCGGGGAGCTGTTTTTT
CASSYSRSGELFF
>TRBJ2-2|-|-|TRBV11-2
TGTGCCAGCAGCTCGATCAACACCGGGGAGCTGTTTTTT
CASSSINTGELFF
>TRBJ2-3|few|TRBD2|TRBV20-1
TGCAGTGCTAGAGGCGGGAGTCGGGAAAGTAGCACAGATACGCAGTATTTT
CSARGGSRESSTDTQYF
>TRBJ2-2|-|TRBD2|TRBV7-9
TGTGCCAGCAGCTTCACTAGCGCCGCGAACACCGGGGAGCTGTTTTTT
CASSFTSAANTGELFF
>TRBJ1-6|few|TRBD1|TRBV3-1
TGTGCCAGCAGCCTCCTACAGGGGGCTAATTCACCCCTCCACTTT
CASSLLQGANSPLHF
>TRBJ2-7|many|-|TRBV7-9
TGTGCCAGCAGCTTTGGTGGAAGCTCCTACGAGCAGTACTTC
CASSFGGSSYEQYF
>TRBJ1-2|few|TRBD1|TRBV27
TGTGCCAGCAGTTTATCTAAGGTCGGGACAGCCGACTATGGCTACACCTTC
CASSLSKVGTADYGYTF
>TRBJ2-3|many|-|TRBV12-3/TRBV12-4
TGTGCCAGCAGTTTAAGGCTAGGGCCAGATACGCAGTATTTT
CASSLRLGPDTQYF
>TRBJ2-7|-|-|TRBV6-2/TRBV6-3
TGTGCCACCGCGGCATTTCCAGGGCAGTACTTC
CATAAFPGQYF
>TRBJ2-1|few|-|TRBV25-1
TGTGCCAGCAGTGAAATATCAGACCTGCCGTTCTTC
CASSEISDLPFF
>TRBJ2-1|many|-|TRBV13
TGTGCCAGCAGCTTAGGCTCTCCGGGGAATGAGCAGTTCTTC
CASSLGSPGNEQFF
>TRBJ2-5|-|TRBD2|TRBV20-1
TGCAGTGCTAGAGATCGGTCTAGCGGACGCCAAGAGACCCAGTACTTC
CSARDRSSGRQETQYF
>TRBJ2-1|few|-|TRBV19
TGTGCCAGTAGTAACCGGGACTTTCCATACAATGAGCAGTTCTTC
CASSNRDFPYNEQFF
>TRBJ2-4|-|-|TRBV6-1
TGTGCCAGCAGTGAAAGGTCTGGGGGCACCCTCATGGAAAACATTCAGTACTTC
CASSERSGGTLMENIQYF
>TRBJ2-7|-|TRBD2|TRBV15
TGTGCCACCAGCAGCAAGACTAGCGGGGTCTACGAGCAGTACTTC
CATSSKTSGVYEQYF
>TRBJ2-7|many|-|TRBV7-6
TGTGCCAGCAGCTTAGCGACCAGATACGAGCAGTACTTC
CASSLATRYEQYF
>TRBJ2-1|few|TRBD2|TRBV6-5
TGTGCCAGCAGTTATGGGACTAGCGGGAGCTCCTACAATGAGCAGTTCTTC
CASSYGTSGSSYNEQFF
>TRBJ2-7|-|-|TRBV10-1
TGCGCCAGCCCGAAGGTCTACGAGCAGTACTTC
CASPKVYEQYF
>TRBJ2-7|few|-|TRBV5-1
TGCGCCAGCAGCTTGGGTCTCGAGCAGTACTTC
CASSLGLEQYF
>TRBJ1-2|few|-|TRBV29-1
TGCAGCGCCACACCCAACCCCTCGTATGGCTACACCTTC
CSATPNPSYGYTF
>TRBJ2-1|-|-|TRBV20-1
TGCAGTGCTAGGGACAGCAACCCCTACAATGAGCAGTTCTTC
CSARDSNPYNEQFF
>TRBJ1-2|-|-|TRBV7-2
TGTGCCAGCAGCTTAGCGCATAAGAATGGCTACACCTTC
CASSLAHKNGYTF
>TRBJ2-7|many|-|TRBV5-4
TGTGCCAGCAGCTACTACGGGACGTCCTACGAGCAGTACTTC
CASSYYGTSYEQYF
>TRBJ1-2|-|-|TRBV5-5
TGTGCCAGCAGCTTGTTTCCGGGCCCGACCGCCTACACCTTC
CASSLFPGPTAYTF
>TRBJ1-3|-|-|TRBV14
TGTGCCAGCAGCCAAGTCGGCTTTTCTGGAAACACCATATATTTT
CASSQVGFSGNTIYF
>TRBJ2-3|-|-|TRBV18
TGTGCCAGCACCACTAGCACAGATACGCAGTATTTT
CASTTSTDTQYF
>TRBJ2-7|few|-|TRBV29-1
TGCAGCGTTGGTATGTCAGTTAGCGCCTACGAGCAGTACTTC
CSVGMSVSAYEQYF
>TRBJ1-6|many|-|TRBV30
TGTGCCTGTCGGACAGAGTATAATTCACCCCTCCACTTT
CACRTEYNSPLHF
>TRBJ2-3|few|-|TRBV28
TGTGCCAGCATGATAACAGGGCCAGATACGCAGTATTTT
CASMITGPDTQYF
>TRBJ1-3|few|TRBD1|TRBV4-1
TGCGCCAGCAGCCAGGACAGGGGTAACACCATATATTTT
CASSQDRGNTIYF
>TRBJ1-2|many|TRBD1|TRBV5-1
TGCGCCAGCAGCTTTCCGGGACAGGGGTTTAGTGGCTACACCTTC
CASSFPGQGFSGYTF
>TRBJ2-2|many|TRBD2|TRBV5-4
TGTGCCAGCAGCCTTAGCGGGAGACACACCGGGGAGCTGTTTTTT
CASSLSGRHTGELFF
>TRBJ2-1|-|TRBD2|TRBV6-1
TGTGCCAGCAGTGAAAATACTCTAGCGGGGAACAATGAGCAGTTCTTC
CASSENTLAGNNEQFF
>TRBJ1-4|few|-|TRBV20-1
TGCATGGCGGGGGATCCTGAAAAACTGTTTTTT
CMAGDPEKLFF
>TRBJ1-2|few|-|TRBV7-2
TGTGCCAGCAGCTTCGACAGCCCTGACTCTTGGGGCTACACCTTC
CASSFDSPDSWGYTF
>TRBJ1-2|-|-|TRBV15
TGTGCCACCAGCCCGGGTCGGGGCGCATCCTATGGCTACACCTTC
CATSPGRGASYGYTF
>TRBJ1-4|-|-|TRBV7-2
TGTGCCAGCAGCTTGGGACCGGCTAATGAAAAACTGTTTTTT
CASSLGPANEKLFF
>TRBJ1-1|-|-|TRBV20-1
TGCAGTGCTGACACAGAAGGAAGGGTGAACACTGAAGCTTTCTTT
CSADTEGRVNTEAFF
>TRBJ1-2|few|-|TRBV5-4
TGTGCCAGCAGCGTGACAGCTAACTATGGCTACACCTTC
CASSVTANYGYTF
>TRBJ2-2|-|TRBD1|TRBV7-9
TGTGCCAGCAGTAAGACAGGGGCGAACACCGGGGAGCTGTTTTTT
CASSKTGANTGELFF
>TRBJ2-1|few|-|TRBV6-2/TRBV6-3
TGTGCCAGCAGCCTTGACTCATCCTTGATTCAGTTCTTC
CASSLDSSLIQFF
>TRBJ1-4|few|-|TRBV12-3/TRBV12-4
TGTGCCAGCAGGGCCATAAATGAAAAACTGTTTTTT
CASRAINEKLFF